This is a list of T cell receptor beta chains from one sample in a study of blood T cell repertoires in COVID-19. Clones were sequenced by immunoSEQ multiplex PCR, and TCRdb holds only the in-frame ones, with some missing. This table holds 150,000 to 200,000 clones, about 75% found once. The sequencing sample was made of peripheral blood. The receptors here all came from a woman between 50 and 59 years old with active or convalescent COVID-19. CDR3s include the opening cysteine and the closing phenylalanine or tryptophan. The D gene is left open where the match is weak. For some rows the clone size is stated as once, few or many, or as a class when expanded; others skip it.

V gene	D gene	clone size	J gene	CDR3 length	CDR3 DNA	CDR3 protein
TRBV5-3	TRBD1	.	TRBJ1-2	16	TGTGCCAGAAGCAATCCCCCGGGACAGGGTAACTATGGCTACACCTTC	CARSNPPGQGNYGYTF
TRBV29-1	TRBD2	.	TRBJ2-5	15	TGCAGCGTAGCCGGACTAGCGGGAGTAGGAGAGACCCAGTACTTC	CSVAGLAGVGETQYF
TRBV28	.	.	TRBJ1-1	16	TGTGCCAGCAGTCCGGGGTCAGGCGGTATGAACACTGAAGCTTTCTTT	CASSPGSGGMNTEAFF
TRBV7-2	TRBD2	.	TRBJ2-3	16	TGTGCCAGCAGCTTAGTTGCGGGGGGGGGCACAGATACGCAGTATTTT	CASSLVAGGGTDTQYF
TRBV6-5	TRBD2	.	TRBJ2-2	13	TGTGCCAGCAGTCGGACTAGGCAAGGGGAGCTGTTTTTT	CASSRTRQGELFF
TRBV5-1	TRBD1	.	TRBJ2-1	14	TGCGCCAGCAGCGCGTCAGGGGGCTACAATGAGCAGTTCTTC	CASSASGGYNEQFF
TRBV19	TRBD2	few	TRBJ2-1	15	TGTGCCAGTAGTATGAGCGGGAGTCTGTTCAATGAGCAGTTCTTC	CASSMSGSLFNEQFF
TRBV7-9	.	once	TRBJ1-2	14	TGTGCCAGCAGCTTAGATGGGGGGAGCTATGGCTACACCTTC	CASSLDGGSYGYTF
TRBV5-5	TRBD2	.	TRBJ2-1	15	TGTGCCAGCAGCTTTACTAGCGGGGGGGCCGGGGAGCAGTTCTTC	CASSFTSGGAGEQFF
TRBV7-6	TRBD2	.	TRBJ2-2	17	TGTGCCAGCAGCACACTAAGCGGGAGGGCGAACACCGGGGAGCTGTTTTTT	CASSTLSGRANTGELFF
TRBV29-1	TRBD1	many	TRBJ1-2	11	TGCAGCGCTTGGACAGGGGCCCCTTTCGCCTTC	CSAWTGAPFAF
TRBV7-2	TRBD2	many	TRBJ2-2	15	TGTGCCAGCACCGTACTAGCGGGGGACACCGGGGAGCTGTTTTTT	CASTVLAGDTGELFF
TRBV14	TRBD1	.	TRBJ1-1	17	TGTGCCAGCAGCCAAGGGACAGGGGTTGGTTGGCGTTCTCAAGCTTTCTTT	CASSQGTGVGWRSQAFF
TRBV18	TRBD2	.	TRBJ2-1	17	TGTGCCAGCTCACCACCGATTGCGGGGGGGCTCTACAATGAGCAGTTCTTC	CASSPPIAGGLYNEQFF
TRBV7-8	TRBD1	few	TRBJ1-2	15	TGTGCCAGCAGCTTAGCGCGGGCAGGGGGCGATGGCTACACCTTC	CASSLARAGGDGYTF
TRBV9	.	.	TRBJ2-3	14	TGTGCCAGCAGCGCATCGGGGTACACAGATACGCAGTATTTT	CASSASGYTDTQYF
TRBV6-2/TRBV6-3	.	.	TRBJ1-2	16	TGTGCCAGCAGCCCAGAAGGCTTGGCGGGCGATGGGGGCTACACCTTC	CASSPEGLAGDGGYTF
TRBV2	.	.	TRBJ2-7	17	TGTGCCAGCAGTGAAAGTGGGCAAGGGGTTTTCAGGAACGAGCAGTACTTC	CASSESGQGVFRNEQYF
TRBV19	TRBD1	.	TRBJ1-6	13	TGTGCCAGCAGTGACAGGGACGGTTCACCCCTCCACTTT	CASSDRDGSPLHF
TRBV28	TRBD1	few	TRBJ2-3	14	TGTGCCAGCAGTCCCGAGGGGGCGGCAGATACGCAGTATTTT	CASSPEGAADTQYF
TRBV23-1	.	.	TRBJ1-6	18	TGCGCCAGCAGTCAACCAAGGGGGGGGATCCTCTATAATTCACCCCTCCACTTT	CASSQPRGGILYNSPLHF
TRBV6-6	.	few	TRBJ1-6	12	TGTGCCAGCAGACTCGCCGATTCACCCCTCCACTTT	CASRLADSPLHF
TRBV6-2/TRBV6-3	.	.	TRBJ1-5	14	TGTGCCAGCAGTTACGGGCAGGGGAATCAGCCCCAGCATTTT	CASSYGQGNQPQHF
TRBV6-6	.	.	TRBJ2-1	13	TGTGCCAGCAGTTTCACAGGGAACAATGAGCAGTTCTTC	CASSFTGNNEQFF
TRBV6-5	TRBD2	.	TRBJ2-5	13	TGTGCCAGCTCCAACGGGAGGGGAGAGACCCAGTACTTC	CASSNGRGETQYF
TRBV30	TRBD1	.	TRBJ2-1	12	TGTGCCTTAGGGGGCCCCCCAAATGAGCAGTTCTTC	CALGGPPNEQFF
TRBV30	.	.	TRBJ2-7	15	TGTGCCTGGAGTGTCGGGGGGCCTCCGCTCGACGAGCAGTACTTC	CAWSVGGPPLDEQYF
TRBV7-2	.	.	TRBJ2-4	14	TGTGCCAGCAGCTTAGGTGGGGGGGCGAACATTCAGTACTTC	CASSLGGGANIQYF
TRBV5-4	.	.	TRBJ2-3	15	TGTGCCAGCAGCTTGTCCCTCCCTAGCACAGATACGCAGTATTTT	CASSLSLPSTDTQYF
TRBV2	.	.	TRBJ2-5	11	TGTGCCAGCGGCCTAGAAGAGACCCAGTACTTC	CASGLEETQYF
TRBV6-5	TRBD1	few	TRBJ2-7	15	TGTGCCAGCAGTTACCGACAGGGGGCTTCCTACGAGCAGTACTTC	CASSYRQGASYEQYF
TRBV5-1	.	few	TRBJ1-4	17	TGCGCCAGCAGCTTGGCCGGACTGGGCACAACTAATGAAAAACTGTTTTTT	CASSLAGLGTTNEKLFF
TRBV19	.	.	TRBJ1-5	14	TGTGCCAGTAACCAACAGGGAGGCAATCAGCCCCAGCATTTT	CASNQQGGNQPQHF
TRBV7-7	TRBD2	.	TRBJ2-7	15	TGTGCCAGCAGCTTAGGGGTCGGGAGGTCCTACGAGCAGTACTTC	CASSLGVGRSYEQYF
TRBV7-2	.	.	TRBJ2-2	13	TGTGCCAGCAGCTTAGGGCAGACCGGGGAGCTGTTTTTT	CASSLGQTGELFF
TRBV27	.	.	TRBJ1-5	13	TGTGCCAGCAGAGGACACCACAATCAGCCCCAGCATTTT	CASRGHHNQPQHF